The 32 T cell receptor beta chains below come from one sample, sequenced in a study of shared clonotypes between healthy human individuals. Assay used: immunoSEQ multiplex PCR; TCRdb lists only in-frame clones, some missing. There are 550,000 to 700,000 clones in the sample; around 73% occur only once, and 1.5% to 2% lies in the top ten. Sequenced material: memory CD4+ T cells sorted from blood. Stated subset: CD45RA-negative fraction. Receptors originate from a woman under 40 in good health.

The chain's CDR3 is CASSSFAGGPGELFF. Here the CDR3 DNA reads TGCGCCAGCAGCTCCTTCGCGGGAGGGCCCGGGGAGCTGTTTTTT. The rearrangement links TRBV5-1 to TRBJ2-2, with 9 positions matching TRBD2. V dropped 3 bases and J dropped 6; count of bases not matched to a gene: 6. Germline CDR1 is SGHRS and CDR2 is YFSETQ. The CDR3 is 15 residues long.

In this sample, this clone turned up a few times. The V call is TRBV11-2, the J call TRBJ1-4, with D tentatively TRBD1 (5 bases). The CDR3 is made up of 13 amino acids. Trimming shortened V by 3 bases and J by 6 bases, and 8 bases separated the two germline ends. Germline CDR1 and CDR2: SGHAT and FQNNGV. The CDR3, as DNA: TGTGCCAGCAGCTTGGGGGGGGATGAAAAACTGTTTTTT. Encoded protein: CASSLGGDEKLFF.

The J gene is TRBJ1-1, the V gene TRBV21-1; the D call of TRBD1 is as the table states it, not checked on the DNA. TRBV21-1 is shown as a pseudogene. CDR3 length equals 14 residues. The CDR3 DNA is TGTGCCAGCAGCAAAAAGGGGGTTTACACTGAAGCTTTCTTT. Protein: CASSKKGVYTEAFF.

The J gene is TRBJ2-7, the V gene TRBV30; 7 bases agree with TRBD1. Trimming removed 6 bases from V and 1 base from J; junction bases left unmatched: 12. Germline V lookup: CDR1 GTSNPN, CDR2 SVGIG (reference sequence). CDR3 length: 15 residues. This chain's CDR3 is CACRDRALWSYEQYF. The CDR3, as DNA: TGTGCCTGCCGCGACAGGGCCCTTTGGTCCTACGAGCAGTACTTC.

The chain is built from TRBV28 and TRBJ1-5; weak D call: TRBD1 (6 bases). Trimming pared 6 bases from V and 0 bases from J, leaving 15 bases between. The germline gives CDR1 MDHEN, CDR2 SYDVKM. The CDR3 covers 16 residues. CDR3 region: CASSTQGFYSNQPQHF. CDR3 DNA sequence: TGTGCCAGCAGCACACAGGGTTTTTATAGCAATCAGCCCCAGCATTTT.

This chain uses TRBV4-1 with TRBJ2-7; weak D call: TRBD1 (6 bases). Germline lookup yields CDR1 MGHRA and CDR2 YSYEKL. The CDR3 length is 13 residues. With 0 bases removed from V and 6 bases from J, the gap between germline ends came to 9 bases. CDR3 in amino acids: CASSQEGAGEQYF. In DNA form, the CDR3 reads TGCGCCAGCAGCCAAGAGGGGGCGGGCGAGCAGTACTTC.

V and J are TRBV6-4 and TRBJ1-4; D is uncertain. CDR1 MRHNA and CDR2 SNTAGT come from the germline V gene. Trimming left V 3 bases short and J 3 bases short, with 11 bases between. This CDR3 is 15 amino acids long. The CDR3 DNA sequence: TGTGCCAGCAGTGAGGGAACAAATCCTAATGAAAAACTGTTTTTT. Residues: CASSEGTNPNEKLFF.

This sequence joins TRBV4-2 and TRBJ2-5, with D perhaps matching TRBD1 or TRBD2 (5 bases each). Germline V gene data show CDR1 as LGHNA and CDR2 as YNFKEQ. V lost 6 bases and J lost 2, with 19 bases in between. This CDR3 has 16 amino acids. The CDR3 loop is CASSLDWQGGQETQYF. The CDR3 DNA reads as TGTGCCAGCAGTCTGGACTGGCAGGGCGGACAAGAGACCCAGTACTTC.

This clone appeared a few times. The chain recombines TRBV6-1 with TRBJ2-7; possible D gene TRBD1, 5 bases. The CDR3 covers 15 residues. CDR1 is MNHNS and CDR2 is SASEGT in the germline V gene. Trimming stripped 6 bases from V and 0 bases from J, with 15 bases between. The CDR3 is CASSGSNRLSYEQYF. CDR3 coding DNA: TGTGCCAGCAGCGGGTCGAACAGGCTCTCCTACGAGCAGTACTTC.

The chain couples TRBV11-2 to TRBJ2-1; TRBD2 matches at 10 bases. Germline CDR1 SGHAT, CDR2 FQNNGV. The CDR3 length is 15 residues. With 6 bases clipped from V and 12 bases from J, the junction kept 14 bases outside the gene matches. The CDR3 spells CASRPTVGLAVVQFF. Here the CDR3 DNA reads TGTGCCAGCAGGCCTACCGTCGGACTAGCGGTGGTGCAGTTCTTC.

The rearrangement links TRBV6-1 to TRBJ2-1; 7 bases are shared with TRBD1. After removal of 6 bases from V and 6 bases from J, the junction contained 8 bases not matched to a gene. CDR3 size: 14 residues. The germline V gene encodes CDR1 MNHNS and CDR2 SASEGT. The CDR3 DNA sequence: TGTGCCAGCAGGACTTGGGGACAGACCAATGAGCAGTTCTTC. It yields the protein CASRTWGQTNEQFF.

V usage is TRBV18 and J usage is TRBJ1-5; D perhaps matches TRBD1 (6 bases). Trimming took off 4 bases at V and 6 bases at J, with 13 bases between the two ends. CDR3 size: 14 residues. The germline V gene encodes CDR1 KGHSH and CDR2 LQKENI. CDR3 sequence (DNA): TGTGCCAGCTCACTGGGGGGGCTGGGTCAGCCCCAGCATTTT. Its translation: CASSLGGLGQPQHF.

CDR3 loop: CASSYTPGQGWVGELFF. The CDR3 DNA is TGTGCCAGCAGCTACACCCCCGGACAGGGATGGGTCGGGGAGCTGTTTTTT. The chain links TRBV7-8 to TRBJ2-2, with TRBD1 matching over 8 bases. The CDR3 consists of 17 residues. Germline V gene lookup returns CDR1 SGHVS and CDR2 FQNEAQ. V gave up 4 bases and J gave up 7 bases; unmatched junction bases: 14.

The chain recombines TRBV6-5 with TRBJ1-5, with D possibly matching TRBD1 (5 bases). The CDR3 extends over 14 amino acids. The germline CDR1 and CDR2 sequences are MNHEY and SVGAGI. V was pared by 0 bases and J by 7 bases, with 10 bases between. The CDR3 spells CASSYSGGEQPQHF. CDR3 bases: TGTGCCAGCAGTTACTCTGGGGGGGAGCAGCCCCAGCATTTT.

The chain carries TRBV5-1 and TRBJ1-1, with 10 bases identical to TRBD1. Germline V lookup: CDR1 SGHRS, CDR2 YFSETQ. After removal of 7 bases from V and 4 bases from J, the junction contained 7 bases not matched to a gene. CDR3 length: 14 residues. The CDR3 region is CASGTGVEGTEAFF. The DNA for the CDR3 is TGCGCCAGCGGGACAGGGGTGGAAGGCACTGAAGCTTTCTTT.

V gene TRBV6-6 combines with J gene TRBJ1-1; D not resolved. Trimming left V 0 bases short and J 0 bases short, with 8 bases between. The V gene's germline CDR1 is MNHNY and CDR2 SVGAGI (reference sequence). The CDR3 spans 15 residues. The CDR3 sequence is CASSYSGQMNTEAFF. Written as DNA, the CDR3 is TGTGCCAGCAGTTACTCGGGCCAGATGAACACTGAAGCTTTCTTT.

The J gene is TRBJ1-2, the V gene TRBV7-2, with 8 bases that match TRBD1. Germline CDR1 and CDR2: SGHTA and FQGNSA. The CDR3 runs 13 residues. The V and J ends lost 0 bases and 8 bases, in that order; junction bases with no gene match: 2. CDR3 region: CASSLATGVGYTF. The CDR3, as DNA: TGTGCCAGCAGCTTAGCGACAGGGGTCGGCTACACCTTC.

The chain recombines TRBV9 with TRBJ2-3, with a possible D match to TRBD2 (6 bases). Germline V lookup: CDR1 SGDLS, CDR2 YYNGEE. The CDR3 spans 16 residues. V lost 2 bases and J lost 2, with 15 bases in between. The CDR3 sequence is CASSVGIRDSTDTQYF. CDR3 nucleotide sequence: TGTGCCAGCAGCGTGGGGATCCGGGACTCCACAGATACGCAGTATTTT.

This chain connects TRBV6-1 to TRBJ2-3; 8 bases agree with TRBD2. With 5 bases clipped from V and 4 bases from J, the junction kept 8 bases outside the gene matches. CDR3 length: 15 residues. In germline, CDR1 is MNHNS, CDR2 SASEGT. Here the CDR3 DNA reads TGTGCCAGCAGTTTAGTAGCGGGAAGGTCAGATACGCAGTATTTT. Amino acid sequence: CASSLVAGRSDTQYF.

This chain joins TRBV6-1 and TRBJ2-7, with unresolved D. V was clipped by 4 bases and J by 2 bases, with 12 bases between them. The germline V gene has CDR1 MNHNS and CDR2 SASEGT. This CDR3 has 14 amino acids. CDR3 sequence: CASSALRAPYEQYF. The CDR3 nucleotides read TGTGCCAGCAGTGCCCTCCGGGCCCCCTACGAGCAGTACTTC.

The chain is built from TRBV11-2 and TRBJ2-3; no firm D call. Per germline, CDR1 SGHAT and CDR2 FQNNGV. The ends were cut back, 0 bases at V and 6 bases at J, with 7 bases in the middle. The CDR3 covers 13 residues. Here the CDR3 DNA reads TGTGCCAGCAGCTTAGATTCGTGGGATACGCAGTATTTT. Translated, it gives CASSLDSWDTQYF.

The V call is TRBV2, the J call TRBJ2-3, with D uncertain. This CDR3 contains 14 residues. Trimming pared 6 bases from V and 4 bases from J, leaving 14 bases between. Per germline, CDR1 SNHLY and CDR2 FYNNEI. The CDR3 loop is CASRLARASDTQYF. CDR3 nucleotide sequence: TGTGCCAGCAGGCTGGCTCGGGCCTCAGATACGCAGTATTTT.

The chain recombines TRBV7-6 with TRBJ2-3; a possible D gene is TRBD1 (5 bases). Germline V gives CDR1 SGHVS, CDR2 FNYEAQ. Trimming stripped 4 bases from V and 2 bases from J, with 7 bases between. The CDR3 spans 13 residues. DNA for the CDR3: TGTGCCAGCAGCTCTGGACACACAGATACGCAGTATTTT. Encoded protein: CASSSGHTDTQYF.

The chain joins TRBV25-1 to TRBJ1-6; no reliable D call. The CDR3 sequence is 15 residues long. Germline V gene lookup returns CDR1 MGHDK and CDR2 SYGVNS. Trimming removed 4 bases at V and 7 bases at J, with 14 bases between. The CDR3 loop is CASSASAAKNSPLHF. CDR3 DNA sequence: TGTGCCAGCAGTGCGTCAGCAGCGAAAAATTCACCCCTCCACTTT. Full variable domain (outside the CDR3, taken from reference TRBV25-1 and TRBJ1-6): EADIYQTPRYLVIGTGKKITLECSQTMGHDKMYWYQQDPGMELHLIHYSYGVNSTEKGDLSSESTVSRIRTEHFPLTLESARPSHTSQYLCASSASAAKNSPLHFGNGTRLTVT.

This chain links TRBV28 with TRBJ1-1, with D unclear. The V and J ends lost 5 bases and 4 bases respectively, with 8 bases between them. This CDR3 contains 12 residues. From germline, CDR1 is MDHEN and CDR2 SYDVKM. The CDR3 DNA is TGTGCCAGCAGTGAGAGAGGCACTGAAGCTTTCTTT. Its protein is CASSERGTEAFF.

The chain combines TRBV7-9 with TRBJ2-7; 10 nucleotides agree with TRBD1. Germline assignment: CDR1 SEHNR and CDR2 FQNEAQ (reference sequence). V lost 6 bases, J lost 2 bases, and 4 bases stayed unmatched. The CDR3 has 14 amino acids. In DNA form, the CDR3 reads TGTGCCAGCAGGTCGGACAGGGGGGCCTACGAGCAGTACTTC. This sequence encodes CASRSDRGAYEQYF.

The J gene is TRBJ1-2, the V gene TRBV5-5, with 8 positions matching TRBD1. This CDR3 is 14 amino acids long. Germline CDR1 reads SGHKS; CDR2 reads YYEKEE (reference sequence). V dropped 4 bases and J dropped 2; count of bases not matched to a gene: 4. CDR3 sequence reads: CASSRDRINYGYTF. As DNA, the CDR3 is TGTGCCAGCAGCAGGGACAGGATCAACTATGGCTACACCTTC.

This chain connects TRBV2 to TRBJ2-3; D is ambiguous. The CDR3 sequence is 14 residues long. The V end was cut by 4 bases, the J end by 0 bases, with 8 bases between. Per the germline V gene, CDR1 is SNHLY and CDR2 is FYNNEI. CDR3 loop: CASSGKSSTDTQYF. The CDR3 nucleotides read TGTGCCAGCAGTGGAAAATCTAGCACAGATACGCAGTATTTT. The full variable domain, with the rest looked up from reference TRBV2 and TRBJ2-3, is EPEVTQTPSHQVTQMGQEVILRCVPISNHLYFYWYRQILGQKVEFLVSFYNNEISEKSEIFDDQFSVERPDGSNFTLKIRSTKLEDSAMYFCASSGKSSTDTQYFGPGTRLTVL.

The rearrangement joins TRBV29-1 to TRBJ1-4, with TRBD1 matching 9 bases. The CDR3 is 17 amino acids. Germline values: CDR1 SQVTM, CDR2 ANQGSEA. V gave up 7 bases and J gave up 2 bases; unmatched junction bases: 14. In DNA, the CDR3 is TGCAGCGCGAGGGTGGGAACAGGGGGCAGCACTAATGAAAAACTGTTTTTT. It yields the protein CSARVGTGGSTNEKLFF.

CDR3 region: CASSPWRDLAKNIQYF. As DNA, the CDR3 is TGTGCCAGCAGCCCCTGGCGGGATCTAGCCAAAAACATTCAGTACTTC. V is TRBV5-6 and J is TRBJ2-4; weak D call: TRBD2 (6 bases). The CDR3 is made up of 16 amino acids. Germline V CDR1 and CDR2: SGHDT, YYEEEE. V gave up 4 bases and J gave up 0 bases, with 14 bases separating them.

The chain couples TRBV9 to TRBJ2-6, with TRBD1 as a possible D gene (6 bases). Germline V CDR1 and CDR2: SGDLS, YYNGEE. Trimming removed 2 bases at V and 7 bases at J, with 13 bases between. The CDR3 spans 15 residues. This chain's CDR3 is CASSVGQGRANVLTF. In DNA, the CDR3 is TGTGCCAGCAGCGTGGGGCAGGGGCGCGCCAACGTCCTGACTTTC.

This chain joins TRBV4-2 and TRBJ1-2; 7 bases align to TRBD1. V trimming: 5 bases; J trimming: 3 bases; junction bases outside the gene matches: 3. CDR1 LGHNA and CDR2 YNFKEQ come from the germline V gene. The CDR3 length is 13 residues. CDR3 nucleotide sequence: TGTGCCAGCAGCAAAGGGGGCCACTATGGCTACACCTTC. Protein sequence: CASSKGGHYGYTF.